The 3 T cell receptor beta chains below all came from one sample that was sequenced in a study of chemoradiotherapy in HPV16-positive cancers. Sequencing used immunoSEQ multiplex PCR; TCRdb keeps in-frame clones, though not all of them. The repertoire includes about 12,000 clones, around four fifths of them detected once, and under 2.5% sits in the top ten. This specimen was taken from a patient who underwent chemoradiotherapy. These receptors were collected from a human donor with HPV-associated anogenital cancer.

V usage is TRBV5-1 and J usage is TRBJ1-1; D possibly corresponds to TRBD1 (6 bases). Germline assignment: CDR1 SGHRS and CDR2 YFSETQ. CDR3 length equals 15 residues. With 1 base removed from V and 0 bases from J, the gap between germline ends came to 10 bases. CDR3 protein: CASSLSRGMNTEAFF. CDR3 nucleotides: TGCGCCAGCAGCTTGAGCAGGGGAATGAACACTGAAGCTTTCTTT.

The chain has TRBV7-2 and TRBJ2-6; D is possibly TRBD1 (5 bases). Per germline, CDR1 SGHTA and CDR2 FQGNSA. The CDR3 loop spans 16 amino acids. V was clipped by 5 bases and J by 0 bases, with 11 bases between them. CDR3 nucleotide sequence: TGTGCCAGCAGCAGGGGTACCAACTCTGGGGCCAACGTCCTGACTTTC. The encoded protein is CASSRGTNSGANVLTF.

V gene TRBV5-4 combines with J gene TRBJ1-6; D is uncertain. Between the trimmed V and J ends, which lost 1 base and 0 bases, there was a span of 5 bases. Looked up from germline, CDR1 is SGHNT and CDR2 is YYREEE (reference sequence). The CDR3 length is 15 residues. Here the CDR3 reads CASSLLSSYNSPLHF. CDR3 nucleotide sequence: TGTGCCAGCAGCTTGTTGAGCTCCTATAATTCACCCCTCCACTTT.